This T cell receptor (beta chain) was profiled in a study of blood T cell repertoires in COVID-19. Background on the study: T cells, B-cell-depleted T cells, or PBMCs provided the cDNA or gDNA that served as material.

The CDR3 is made up of 15 amino acids. Germline CDR1 LGHDT, CDR2 YNNKEL (reference sequence). V lost 0 bases and J 5 bases, leaving 10 bases between the germline ends. Libraries were prepared by immunoSEQ multiplex PCR; TCRdb keeps only in-frame clonotypes and omits some of them. The table shows tens of thousands of clones, with roughly 90% occurring only once. The source is a man aged 55 to 70 with acute or convalescent COVID-19. The sequencing sample was made of peripheral blood. This chain links TRBV3-1 (or the pseudogene TRBV3-2) with TRBJ2-2; tentative D call: TRBD2 (6 bases). DNA of the CDR3: TGTGCCAGCAGCCAAGATCTCGGAGGGACCGGGGAGCTGTTTTTT. Translation gives CASSQDLGGTGELFF.